What follows are 26 T cell receptor beta chains derived from one specimen sequenced in a study of T cells in Graves' hyperthyroidism and ophthalmopathy. It was RNA transcripts that yielded the amplified TCR beta CDR3 regions. In the first-round RT-PCR of the TCR CDR3, the HTBI primer set was used. MiXCR, applied by TCRdb to the multiplex PCR reads, yields one record per CDR3 protein. The top ten clones hold around 3.5% of a sample with approximately 620,000 distinct CDR3 sequences, roughly a sixth of them seen once. The sequencing input was blood. The receptor source for this set is a woman between 40 and 55 years old with Graves' ophthalmopathy.

Many counts were recorded for this clonotype. The V gene is TRBV11-2, the J gene TRBJ2-3; D possibly corresponds to TRBD2 (6 bases). The CDR3 has 16 amino acids. Deletions cut 7 bases from V and 0 bases from J, with 17 bases between. Germline loops: CDR1 SGHAT, CDR2 FQNNGV. The CDR3 spells CASKLIASASTDTQYF. The CDR3 DNA follows: TGTGCCAGCAAGCTTATCGCTAGCGCCAGCACAGATACGCAGTATTTT.

At least ten counts were recorded for this clonotype. This sequence joins TRBV11-1 and TRBJ2-5; D is possibly TRBD2 (5 bases). Trimming left V 5 bases short and J 5 bases short, with 12 bases between. There are 13 residues in the CDR3. Germline V gives CDR1 SGHAT, CDR2 FQDESV (reference sequence). As DNA, the CDR3 is TGTGCCAGCAGCCAGGACTCAGGCGAGACCCAGTACTTC. This gives the protein CASSQDSGETQYF.

As concerns this clonotype: The CDR3 end shows no conserved phenylalanine or tryptophan, and so a read error is likely. The V and J genes are TRBV30 and TRBJ1-2; possible D gene TRBD1, 6 bases. Trimming left V 3 bases short and J 3 bases short, with 11 bases between. The V gene's germline CDR1 is GTSNPN and CDR2 SVGIG (reference sequence). The CDR3 spans 13 residues. For the CDR3, the DNA is TGTGCCTGGAGAGGGGGGCCTGACTATGGCTACACCCTC. Protein: CAWRGGPDYGYTL.

V gene TRBV7-6 combines with J gene TRBJ1-1, with unresolved D. The length of the CDR3 is 14 residues. Per germline, CDR1 SGHVS and CDR2 FNYEAQ. V was trimmed by 5 bases and J by 4 bases, leaving 14 bases between them. The CDR3 loop reads CASSPHPSSTEAFF. In DNA form, the CDR3 reads TGTGCCAGCAGCCCCCACCCTAGTTCCACTGAAGCTTTCTTT. The full variable domain, its missing parts supplied by reference TRBV7-6 and TRBJ1-1, is GAGVSQSPRYKVTKRGQDVALRCDPISGHVSLYWYRQALGQGPEFLTYFNYEAQQDKSGLPNDRFSAERPEGSISTLTIQRTEQRDSAMYRCASSPHPSSTEAFFGQGTRLTVV.

This clonotype showed up many times. V and J are TRBV28 and TRBJ2-1; no reliable D call. CDR1 is MDHEN and CDR2 is SYDVKM in the germline V gene. The CDR3 spans 15 residues. V was pared by 2 bases and J by 8 bases, with 16 bases between. CDR3 loop: CASSLVQGSGDEQFF. Written as DNA, the CDR3 is TGTGCCAGCAGTTTAGTCCAAGGAAGTGGGGATGAGCAGTTCTTC.

This clonotype was seen many times. The chain joins TRBV2 to TRBJ1-5; 9 bases are a match to TRBD1. After removal of 5 bases from V and 9 bases from J, the junction contained 11 bases not matched to a gene. The CDR3 is made up of 15 amino acids. The germline V gene encodes CDR1 SNHLY and CDR2 FYNNEI. The CDR3 DNA reads TGTGCCAGCAGTCCCGGGACAGGGTTCGGAGGGCCCCAGCATTTT. Protein: CASSPGTGFGGPQHF.

This clonotype occurred many times. The chain couples TRBV30 to TRBJ2-3, with D possibly matching TRBD1 (7 bases). V lost 1 base and J 6 bases, leaving 11 bases between the germline ends. The germline gives CDR1 GTSNPN, CDR2 SVGIG (reference sequence). The CDR3 extends over 13 amino acids. The CDR3 protein is CAWSGPGGDTQYF. The CDR3 nucleotides read TGTGCCTGGAGTGGGCCAGGGGGGGATACGCAGTATTTT.

In this sample, this clonotype turned up many times. CDR3 residues: CASSLWAGGFGNTEAFF. The CDR3 nucleotides are TGTGCCAGCAGCTTATGGGCAGGGGGATTTGGTAACACTGAAGCTTTCTTT. J is TRBJ1-1 and V is TRBV7-8; 7 nucleotides match TRBD1. V lost 2 bases, J lost 2 bases, and 11 bases stayed unmatched. The CDR3 has 17 amino acids. CDR1 and CDR2 from the germline V gene are SGHVS and FQNEAQ.

This chain links TRBV12-3 or TRBV12-4 with TRBJ1-1, with D unclear. V was pared by 3 bases and J by 3 bases, with 8 bases between. CDR3 size: 13 residues. CDR3 coding DNA: TGTGCCAGCAGTTTCCTCTGGGACACTGAAGCTTTCTTT. Residues: CASSFLWDTEAFF.

A word on this clonotype: Possible read error: a much larger clone is one base away. The chain employs TRBV28 and TRBJ1-1; D not certain. This CDR3 contains 12 residues. Germline lookup yields CDR1 MDHEN and CDR2 SYDVKM. Trimming stripped 7 bases from V and 6 bases from J, with 12 bases between. For the CDR3, the DNA is TGTGCCAGCAAGAGCCTGAGGTCTGAAGCTTTCTTT. Protein sequence: CASKSLRSEAFF.

In its sample, this clonotype was seen a few times. This chain links TRBV11-2 with TRBJ2-5; tentatively, D is TRBD2 (6 bases). The CDR3 extends over 19 amino acids. CDR1 and CDR2 (germline): SGHAT, FQNNGV. Trimming took off 5 bases at V and 2 bases at J, with 27 bases between the two ends. CDR3 sequence reads: CASSLTPLPRTTRQETQYF. The CDR3 nucleotides are TGTGCCAGCAGCCTCACTCCTTTACCTCGGACTACCCGACAAGAGACCCAGTACTTC.

The V gene is TRBV11-2, the J gene TRBJ2-1; 14 nucleotides agree with TRBD2. Germline loops: CDR1 SGHAT, CDR2 FQNNGV. CDR3 length: 24 amino acids. V lost 0 bases and J lost 2; bases outside the gene matches: 21. The CDR3 DNA reads as TGTGCCAGCAGCTTAGATCTAGGAGGGAGCTTGGGACTAGCGGGAGTTCGGGCCTACAATGAGCAGTTCTTC. This encodes CASSLDLGGSLGLAGVRAYNEQFF.

This clonotype was seen repeatedly, ten times or more. CDR3 nucleotides: TGTGCCAGCAGTCCGGACAGGGGTGGAGGCTACACCTTC. Its protein product is CASSPDRGGGYTF. This sequence joins TRBV12-3 or TRBV12-4 and TRBJ1-2, with TRBD1 matching 9 bases. The trim removed 5 bases at V and 8 bases at J, leaving 6 bases unmatched. The CDR3 is 13 residues long.

This clonotype was recorded at least ten times. This chain uses TRBV11-2 with TRBJ2-1; 9 bases are shared with TRBD2. The CDR3 has 14 amino acids. The trim removed 5 bases at V and 9 bases at J, leaving 8 bases unmatched. Germline CDR1 SGHAT, CDR2 FQNNGV. The CDR3 is CASSQARGGAEQFF. CDR3 coding DNA: TGTGCCAGCAGCCAAGCGCGGGGGGGCGCTGAGCAGTTCTTC.

The rearrangement links TRBV11-3 to TRBJ2-2, with D possibly TRBD2 on 6 matching bases. Trimming cost V 5 bases and J 6 bases, with 19 bases left between them. This CDR3 contains 16 residues. Germline V gene lookup returns CDR1 SGHNT and CDR2 YENEEA. The CDR3 nucleotides are TGTGCCAGCAGCCCCGTGCGGAGGTGGGGGGCCGGGGAGCTGTTTTTT. It encodes CASSPVRRWGAGELFF.

The chain combines TRBV19 with TRBJ2-7; 10 nucleotides align to TRBD2. The CDR3 covers 15 residues. The germline gives CDR1 LNHDA, CDR2 SQIVND (reference sequence). V was pared by 6 bases and J by 2 bases, with 7 bases of the junction left unmatched. CDR3 amino acids: CASSTQRGGTYEQYF. The CDR3 region has the DNA TGTGCCAGTAGCACGCAGCGGGGGGGCACCTACGAGCAGTACTTC.

This clonotype turned up a few times. This chain uses TRBV6-1 with TRBJ2-3, with D uncertain. Trimming took off 3 bases at V and 4 bases at J, with 5 bases between the two ends. This CDR3 comprises 12 residues. Per the germline V gene, CDR1 is MNHNS and CDR2 is SASEGT. The CDR3 spells CASSDMADTQYF. The CDR3 DNA is TGTGCCAGCAGTGATATGGCAGATACGCAGTATTTT.

At least ten counts were recorded for this clonotype. The chain combines TRBV7-9 with TRBJ2-7; 8 bases fit TRBD1. The germline CDR1 and CDR2 sequences are SEHNR and FQNEAQ (reference sequence). The CDR3 contains 14 residues. V was pared by 5 bases and J by 3 bases, with 6 bases of the junction left unmatched. CDR3 bases: TGTGCCAGCAGCCACAGGACAGGGAACTACGAGCAGTACTTC. This encodes CASSHRTGNYEQYF.

The rearrangement joins TRBV19 to TRBJ2-5; a possible D gene is TRBD2 (6 bases). The V gene lost 0 bases and the J gene lost 5 bases, with 16 bases spanning the gap. This CDR3 is built from 16 residues. The germline V gene encodes CDR1 LNHDA and CDR2 SQIVND (reference sequence). Here the CDR3 reads CASSIDATMAGETQYF. The DNA of the CDR3 is TGTGCCAGTAGTATAGATGCAACTATGGCGGGGGAGACCCAGTACTTC. Complete variable domain (other parts from reference TRBV19 and TRBJ2-5): DGGITQSPKYLFRKEGQNVTLSCEQNLNHDAMYWYRQDPGQGLRLIYYSQIVNDFQKGDIAEGYSVSREKKESFPLTVTSAQKNPTAFYLCASSIDATMAGETQYFGPGTRLLVL.

This clonotype has just a few counts. The genes are TRBV18 and TRBJ2-2, with 9 bases aligning to TRBD1. V was clipped by 3 bases and J by 5 bases; unmatched bases: 13. Per germline, CDR1 KGHSH and CDR2 LQKENI. This CDR3 has 18 residues. CDR3 amino acids: CASSPPYAGTGRTGELFF. The CDR3 coding sequence is TGTGCCAGCTCACCCCCTTACGCCGGGACAGGGAGGACCGGGGAGCTGTTTTTT.

This clonotype was seen more than once but under ten times. The V gene is TRBV6-1, the J gene TRBJ2-7; 7 positions agree with TRBD1. The CDR3 runs to 14 residues. The ends lost 11 bases at V and 2 bases at J; junction bases unmatched: 12. CDR1 and CDR2 from the germline V gene are MNHNS and SASEGT. The CDR3 DNA reads as TGTGCCGGTCGCCAAGGGACAGTCCCCTACGAGCAGTACTTC. This translates into CAGRQGTVPYEQYF.

The table lists this clonotype with many counts. This sequence joins TRBV2 and TRBJ1-1, with 10 bases fitting TRBD1. Germline CDR1 reads SNHLY; CDR2 reads FYNNEI. The CDR3 length is 14 residues. V lost 7 bases and J lost 4; bases outside the gene matches: 6. This CDR3 is CASKGQGVSTEAFF. CDR3 in DNA: TGTGCCAGCAAAGGACAGGGGGTGAGCACTGAAGCTTTCTTT.

This clonotype was counted at least ten times. One end of the junction fails to match germline, which may point to a read error. V is TRBV20-1 and J is TRBJ2-1, with 7 bases matching TRBD2. The germline V gene encodes CDR1 DFQATT and CDR2 SNEGSKA (reference sequence). The CDR3 sequence is 15 residues long. CDR3 nucleotide sequence: TGCAGTGCCAGAGGGATTTTCGCGGGAGTTCATGAGCAGTTCTTC. Translated, it gives CSARGIFAGVHEQFF.

This clonotype came up many times. This chain uses TRBV27 with TRBJ1-6; D remains ambiguous. Trimming took 6 bases from V and 7 from J, leaving 7 bases between them. Germline V gene data show CDR1 as MNHEY and CDR2 as SMNVEV (reference sequence). This CDR3 is 12 amino acids long. The CDR3 loop reads CASSRANSPLHF. The CDR3 region has the DNA TGTGCCAGCAGCCGGGCGAATTCACCCCTCCACTTT.

This chain joins TRBV5-1 and TRBJ2-5; no definite D call. The CDR3 totals 14 residues. The ends were cut back, 1 base at V and 1 base at J, with 8 bases in the middle. CDR1 and CDR2 (germline): SGHRS, YFSETQ. CDR3 residues: CASSLLTAQETQYF. The CDR3 DNA is TGCGCCAGCAGCTTGTTAACAGCCCAAGAGACCCAGTACTTC. Variable domain in full (rest from reference TRBV5-1 and TRBJ2-5): KAGVTQTPRYLIKTRGQQVTLSCSPISGHRSVSWYQQTPGQGLQFLFEYFSETQRNKGNFPGRFSGRQFSNSRSEMNVSTLELGDSALYLCASSLLTAQETQYFGPGTRLLVL.

Notes on this clonotype: A much larger clone differs from this one at a single base, so this may be a read error. This chain connects TRBV20-1 to TRBJ2-1; TRBD1 agrees at 8 bases. Germline V gene lookup returns CDR1 DFQATT and CDR2 SNEGSKA (reference sequence). This CDR3 has 12 amino acids. CDR3 bases: TGCAGTGCAGGACAGGGTGATAGTGAGCAGTCCTTC. Protein sequence: CSAGQGDSEQSF.